The 30 T cell receptor beta chains in this list originate from one sample, sequenced in a study of T cell changes during pregnancy in multiple sclerosis. TCRdb's copy holds only in-frame clones and misses some; the assay was immunoSEQ multiplex PCR. Among around 28,000 clones listed, 90% were seen once. Sequences were derived from CD8+ T cells from peripheral blood mononuclear cells, sampled in the second trimester of pregnancy. All receptors come from a female donor with multiple sclerosis, enrolled in a pregnancy study.

A word on this clone: Within the sample, other DNA sequences also encode this same CDR3. The chain combines TRBV6-5 with TRBJ1-1, with TRBD1 matching over 8 bases. The CDR3 contains 14 residues. Germline trimming cut 2 bases from V and 5 bases from J; bases unmatched to any gene: 4. The germline CDR1 and CDR2 sequences are MNHEY and SVGAGI. The CDR3 protein is CASSYSTGGTEAFF. The CDR3 coding sequence is TGTGCCAGCAGTTACAGTACAGGGGGTACTGAAGCTTTCTTT.

The V gene is TRBV27, the J gene TRBJ2-7, with TRBD1 matching over 9 bases. CDR3 size: 18 residues. Germline loops: CDR1 MNHEY, CDR2 SMNVEV (reference sequence). The junction had 23 bases not matched to a gene; V was cut back by 10 bases and J by 4 bases. CDR3 region: CATRDRDRDHLGGYEQYF. Written as DNA, the CDR3 is TGTGCCACCAGGGACCGGGACAGGGACCACCTTGGAGGGTACGAGCAGTACTTC.

The rearrangement joins TRBV6-5 to TRBJ2-2; 7 nucleotides line up with TRBD1. Germline V gives CDR1 MNHEY, CDR2 SVGAGI. V shed 5 bases, J shed 7 bases, and the junction held 7 bases outside the gene matches. The CDR3 consists of 14 residues. CDR3 nucleotides: TGTGCCAGCAGTATTACAGGGGACGGCGGGGAGCTGTTTTTT. Translating gives CASSITGDGGELFF.

The chain links TRBV7-9 to TRBJ1-1; D remains ambiguous. Germline V CDR1 and CDR2: SEHNR, FQNEAQ (reference sequence). Trimming took 1 base from V and 6 from J, leaving 15 bases between them. The CDR3 is 15 residues long. CDR3 nucleotide sequence: TGTGCCAGCAGCTTAGTCGGGGTGAGGGTGCCTGAAGCTTTCTTT. Its translation is CASSLVGVRVPEAFF.

The CDR3 region is CASSLRLKETQYF. CDR3 coding DNA: TGTGCCAGCAGCTTAAGACTCAAAGAGACCCAGTACTTC. The chain joins TRBV13 to TRBJ2-5; D is undetermined. The CDR3 is made up of 13 amino acids. Trimming took 2 bases from V and 3 from J, leaving 7 bases between them. Germline assignment: CDR1 PRHDT and CDR2 FYEKMQ (reference sequence).

The chain combines TRBV7-6 with TRBJ1-5; D ambiguous. Between the trimmed V and J ends, which lost 5 bases and 1 base, there was a span of 12 bases. The CDR3 totals 15 residues. From germline, CDR1 is SGHVS and CDR2 FNYEAQ. The CDR3 DNA reads TGTGCCAGCAGCGAGAGGGCGGGGAGCAATCAGCCCCAGCATTTT. It yields the protein CASSERAGSNQPQHF.

The chain couples TRBV29-1 to TRBJ2-2, with D possibly being TRBD2 (6 bases). The CDR3 sequence is 16 residues long. V shed 3 bases and J shed 3 bases, with 17 bases lying between them. Germline V gene lookup returns CDR1 SQVTM and CDR2 ANQGSEA. CDR3 sequence reads: CSVDDSGTGYTGELFF. Here the CDR3 DNA reads TGCAGCGTTGATGATAGCGGTACTGGATACACCGGGGAGCTGTTTTTT.

The genes are TRBV7-2 and TRBJ2-7; TRBD2 aligns across 7 bases. V gave up 3 bases and J gave up 3 bases; unmatched junction bases: 2. In germline, CDR1 is SGHTA, CDR2 FQGNSA. The CDR3 is 13 amino acids. The CDR3 reads CASSFGGGYEQYF. In DNA, the CDR3 is TGTGCCAGCAGCTTTGGCGGGGGCTACGAGCAGTACTTC.

The genes are TRBV7-9 and TRBJ1-2; 8 bases fit TRBD1. The CDR3 loop spans 15 amino acids. Per the germline V gene, CDR1 is SEHNR and CDR2 is FQNEAQ (reference sequence). V lost 0 bases to trimming and J lost 3 bases; unmatched junction nucleotides: 3. DNA for the CDR3: TGTGCCAGCAGCTTAGCGACAGGGGTTGACTATGGCTACACCTTC. It yields the protein CASSLATGVDYGYTF.

The V and J genes are TRBV4-1 and TRBJ2-7; D may be TRBD2 (6 bases). Per the germline V gene, CDR1 is MGHRA and CDR2 is YSYEKL. V was clipped by 0 bases and J by 3 bases, with 9 bases between them. The CDR3 sequence is 14 residues long. CDR3 amino acids: CASSQDPGSYEQYF. CDR3 DNA sequence: TGCGCCAGCAGCCAAGATCCCGGGAGCTACGAGCAGTACTTC.

This chain uses TRBV13 with TRBJ2-1; TRBD2 agrees at 9 bases. Germline assignment: CDR1 PRHDT and CDR2 FYEKMQ (reference sequence). The V gene end was trimmed by 5 bases and the J gene end by 3 bases; junction bases not matched to a gene: 14. The length of the CDR3 is 18 residues. The CDR3 region has the DNA TGTGCCAGCAGCCTCGGGGCTAGCGGGGCCCAAGTCTACAATGAGCAGTTCTTC. Encoded protein: CASSLGASGAQVYNEQFF.

The count of this clone is one. The V gene is TRBV5-1, the J gene TRBJ2-7; TRBD1 is a possible D gene (6 bases). Per the germline V gene, CDR1 is SGHRS and CDR2 is YFSETQ. V was trimmed by 3 bases and J by 4 bases, leaving 17 bases between them. This CDR3 region has 15 residues. The CDR3 sequence is CASSSLQGTQYEQYF. In DNA, the CDR3 is TGCGCCAGCAGCTCCTTACAGGGAACCCAGTACGAGCAGTACTTC.

V and J are TRBV29-1 and TRBJ2-3, with TRBD2 matching over 14 bases. The germline CDR1 and CDR2 sequences are SQVTM and ANQGSEA. The CDR3 sequence is 16 residues long. The V segment lost 5 bases and the J segment 2 bases; nucleotides outside the gene matches: 6. The CDR3: CSVSGLAGDFTDTQYF. CDR3 bases: TGCAGCGTTTCGGGACTAGCGGGAGACTTCACAGATACGCAGTATTTT.

This sequence joins TRBV7-9 and TRBJ2-3; TRBD1 matches at 9 bases. The CDR3 totals 18 residues. Germline values: CDR1 SEHNR, CDR2 FQNEAQ (reference sequence). V shed 2 bases and J 1 base; nucleotides not matched to a gene: 10. CDR3 nucleotides: TGTGCCAGCAGCTTATACCAGGGACAGGGCATACGCACAGATACGCAGTATTTT. It translates to CASSLYQGQGIRTDTQYF.

The chain is built from TRBV5-1 and TRBJ2-1; 12 nucleotides agree with TRBD2. V gave up 4 bases and J gave up 2 bases; unmatched junction bases: 4. CDR1 and CDR2 (germline): SGHRS, YFSETQ. This CDR3 has 16 residues. The chain's CDR3 is CASSPRTSGTYNEQFF. The CDR3 DNA is TGCGCCAGCAGCCCCCGGACTAGCGGGACCTACAATGAGCAGTTCTTC.

The gene calls are TRBV2 and TRBJ1-2; TRBD1 agrees at 7 bases. The CDR3 runs 14 residues. V was clipped by 0 bases and J by 4 bases; unmatched bases: 2. Germline CDR1 and CDR2: SNHLY and FYNNEI. In nucleotides, the CDR3 is TGTGCCAGCAGTGAAGCGACAGGGTCCTATGGCTACACCTTC. It specifies CASSEATGSYGYTF.

This rearrangement joins TRBV4-1 to TRBJ1-1; D not resolved. CDR1 and CDR2 (germline): MGHRA, YSYEKL. This CDR3 is built from 15 residues. With 2 bases removed from V and 4 bases from J, the gap between germline ends came to 14 bases. The CDR3: CASSQLDRRGTEAFF. Here the CDR3 DNA reads TGCGCCAGCAGCCAACTGGACCGGCGGGGCACTGAAGCTTTCTTT.

The genes are TRBV7-9 and TRBJ2-7; TRBD2 matches 11 bases. This CDR3 is 15 amino acids long. V lost 5 bases and J lost 4; bases outside the gene matches: 7. Looked up from germline, CDR1 is SEHNR and CDR2 is FQNEAQ (reference sequence). The CDR3 sequence is CASSPYTSGSYEQYF. CDR3 DNA sequence: TGTGCCAGCAGCCCTTACACTAGCGGGAGTTACGAGCAGTACTTC. Variable domain in full (rest from reference TRBV7-9 and TRBJ2-7): DTGVSQNPRHKITKRGQNVTFRCDPISEHNRLYWYRQTLGQGPEFLTYFQNEAQLEKSRLLSDRFSAERPKGSFSTLEIQRTEQGDSAMYLCASSPYTSGSYEQYFGPGTRLTVT.

CDR3 sequence (DNA): TGTGCCAGCAGTTTAGTGGCAGGGGGGATCATCGACTATGGCTACACCTTC. Residues: CASSLVAGGIIDYGYTF. The chain links TRBV27 to TRBJ1-2, with 7 nucleotides matching TRBD1. V lost 2 bases, J lost 3 bases, and 12 bases stayed unmatched. Looked up from germline, CDR1 is MNHEY and CDR2 is SMNVEV (reference sequence). The CDR3 has 17 residues.

This sequence joins TRBV10-1 and TRBJ2-1; 10 nucleotides match TRBD2. CDR3 length: 16 amino acids. J lost 8 bases, V lost 4 bases, and 11 bases had no gene match. Germline CDR1 and CDR2: WNHNN and SYGVQD (reference sequence). CDR3 sequence reads: CASSGSPSGSLDEQFF. The CDR3 nucleotides read TGCGCCAGCAGTGGGTCCCCTAGCGGGAGTTTGGATGAGCAGTTCTTC.

The chain employs TRBV30 and TRBJ1-2; D unclear. The CDR3 length is 12 residues. Germline CDR1 is GTSNPN and CDR2 is SVGIG (reference sequence). V was trimmed by 2 bases and J by 2 bases, leaving 6 bases between them. Here the CDR3 DNA reads TGTGCCTGGAGTTACAGCAACTATGGCTACACCTTC. Amino acid sequence: CAWSYSNYGYTF.

The genes are TRBV5-4 and TRBJ2-1; TRBD1 matches 9 bases. The CDR3 has 16 residues. With 0 bases clipped from V and 6 bases from J, the junction kept 7 bases outside the gene matches. Germline assignment: CDR1 SGHNT and CDR2 YYREEE (reference sequence). In DNA form, the CDR3 reads TGTGCCAGCAGCTTGGCCTGGGACAGGGTAGGCAATGAGCAGTTCTTC. As protein: CASSLAWDRVGNEQFF.

V usage is TRBV2 and J usage is TRBJ1-1, with 10 bases that match TRBD1. Unmatched junction bases numbered 7, after V lost 6 bases and J lost 0 bases. CDR3 length: 16 residues. The germline gives CDR1 SNHLY, CDR2 FYNNEI. For the CDR3, the DNA is TGTGCCAGCAGCGAACCGGGACAGGGGTTGAACACTGAAGCTTTCTTT. Protein sequence: CASSEPGQGLNTEAFF. Filled out from reference TRBV2 and TRBJ1-1, the complete variable domain reads EPEVTQTPSHQVTQMGQEVILRCVPISNHLYFYWYRQILGQKVEFLVSFYNNEISEKSEIFDDQFSVERPDGSNFTLKIRSTKLEDSAMYFCASSEPGQGLNTEAFFGQGTRLTVV.

The chain is built from TRBV11-2 and TRBJ2-2, with 12 positions matching TRBD2. Per germline, CDR1 SGHAT and CDR2 FQNNGV. V shed 5 bases, J shed 9 bases, and the junction held 4 bases outside the gene matches. The length of the CDR3 is 14 residues. CDR3 in DNA: TGTGCCAGCAGCCTAGCGGGAGGGCGTCGGGAGCTGTTTTTT. Translating gives CASSLAGGRRELFF.

The CDR3 protein is CASSSGGYYEQYF. The DNA of the CDR3 is TGTGCCAGCTCGAGCGGGGGCTACTACGAGCAGTACTTC. V and J are TRBV7-6 and TRBJ2-7; 8 positions agree with TRBD2. Germline loops: CDR1 SGHVS, CDR2 FNYEAQ. The trim removed 8 bases at V and 3 bases at J, leaving 6 bases unmatched. CDR3 length: 13 residues.

This chain uses TRBV28 with TRBJ2-7; TRBD1 matches at 11 bases. This CDR3 is built from 14 residues. Germline V gives CDR1 MDHEN, CDR2 SYDVKM. Unmatched junction bases numbered 6, after V lost 6 bases and J lost 5 bases. For the CDR3, the DNA is TGTGCCAGCAGAACGGACAGGGGGCTTGACGAGCAGTACTTC. This codes for CASRTDRGLDEQYF.

V gene TRBV30 combines with J gene TRBJ1-2; maybe TRBD1 (6 bases). This CDR3 has 16 residues. V was trimmed by 3 bases and J by 3 bases, leaving 20 bases between them. Germline CDR1 reads GTSNPN; CDR2 reads SVGIG (reference sequence). The CDR3 sequence: CAWRAIHEQGYYGYTF. The CDR3, as DNA: TGTGCCTGGAGGGCCATACATGAACAGGGATACTATGGCTACACCTTC.

The rearrangement uses TRBV28 and TRBJ2-3; TRBD1 is a possible D gene (6 bases). Trimming pared 6 bases from V and 3 bases from J, leaving 19 bases between. The length of the CDR3 is 16 residues. CDR1 MDHEN and CDR2 SYDVKM come from the germline V gene. The CDR3 protein is CASSPKTGWYTDTQYF. The CDR3 DNA follows: TGTGCCAGCAGCCCTAAAACAGGGTGGTATACAGATACGCAGTATTTT.

This chain connects TRBV4-1 to TRBJ1-1; D is perhaps TRBD1 (6 bases). V lost 4 bases, J lost 5 bases, and 17 bases lay in between. Germline CDR1 reads MGHRA; CDR2 reads YSYEKL. This CDR3 has 15 amino acids. The CDR3 DNA reads TGCGCCAGCAGCCTATCACCGGACGGACAGACTGAAGCTTTCTTT. This gives the protein CASSLSPDGQTEAFF.

The DNA of the CDR3 is TGTGCCAGCAGCCCAGGGGACCGTTCTCCCTACGAGCAGTACTTC. Translating it yields CASSPGDRSPYEQYF. The V call is TRBV7-6, the J call TRBJ2-7; D possibly corresponds to TRBD1 (6 bases). The CDR3 covers 15 residues. CDR1 is SGHVS and CDR2 is FNYEAQ in the germline V gene. The germline V and J ends were trimmed by 5 bases and 2 bases, with 16 bases remaining between them.